A single sample is the source of the 14 T cell receptor beta chains below, sequenced in a study of blood T cell repertoires in COVID-19. Assay: immunoSEQ multiplex PCR; the TCRdb copy retains only in-frame clones and omits some. This sample carries roughly 300,000 clones, roughly 85% of them seen once, and the ten largest clones take about 6%. Sequencing was carried out using PBMCs or T cells enriched from blood (not recorded which). The receptors were gathered from a woman aged 30 to 39 who had recovered from COVID-19.

V and J are TRBV6-5 and TRBJ1-6; D remains unclear. Germline V gives CDR1 MNHEY, CDR2 SVGAGI. The V gene lost 2 bases and the J gene lost 8 bases, with 16 bases spanning the gap. The CDR3 loop spans 16 amino acids. CDR3 DNA: TGTGCCAGCAGTTACCGGTCAGGCCCCCCAGATTCACCCCTCCACTTT. It translates to CASSYRSGPPDSPLHF.

V gene TRBV10-3 combines with J gene TRBJ2-7; possibly TRBD2 for D (6 bases). Deletions cut 3 bases from V and 3 bases from J, with 15 bases between. The CDR3 consists of 15 residues. Germline loops: CDR1 ENHRY, CDR2 SYGVKD. The CDR3 is CAISDLGRSGYEQYF. The CDR3 coding sequence is TGTGCCATCAGTGACTTAGGGAGGTCCGGCTACGAGCAGTACTTC.

The chain recombines TRBV29-1 with TRBJ1-1; D remains ambiguous. Between the trimmed V and J ends, which lost 1 base and 3 bases, there was a span of 12 bases. The germline V gene encodes CDR1 SQVTM and CDR2 ANQGSEA. There are 14 residues in the CDR3. The DNA for the CDR3 is TGCAGCGTTGAAGGGTGGTCTGAGGACACTGAAGCTTTCTTT. Translated: CSVEGWSEDTEAFF.

V and J are TRBV30 and TRBJ1-5; the D gene is possibly TRBD1 (5 bases). Germline-derived CDR1 and CDR2 are GTSNPN and SVGIG (reference sequence). The V gene lost 1 base and the J gene lost 7 bases, with 14 bases spanning the gap. The CDR3 contains 14 residues. The CDR3 sequence is CAWSDRVSGQPQHF. The DNA of the CDR3 is TGTGCCTGGAGTGACCGAGTGTCAGGGCAGCCCCAGCATTTT. The full variable domain, with the rest looked up from reference TRBV30 and TRBJ1-5, is SQTIHQWPATLVQPVGSPLSLECTVEGTSNPNLYWYRQAAGRGLQLLFYSVGIGQISSEVPQNLSASRPQDRQFILSSKKLLLSDSGFYLCAWSDRVSGQPQHFGDGTRLSIL.

The CDR3 reads CASSVATGAYNEQFF. The CDR3 DNA is TGTGCCAGCAGCGTAGCTACAGGGGCGTACAATGAGCAGTTCTTC. The chain employs TRBV9 and TRBJ2-1; 7 bases fit TRBD1. This CDR3 comprises 15 residues. V lost 0 bases and J lost 4; bases outside the gene matches: 4. Germline V gene lookup returns CDR1 SGDLS and CDR2 YYNGEE.

The chain recombines TRBV5-1 with TRBJ2-7; TRBD1 aligns across 10 bases. This CDR3 region has 14 residues. Germline values: CDR1 SGHRS, CDR2 YFSETQ. Trimming took 0 bases from V and 6 from J; bases not matched to a gene: 3. CDR3 in DNA: TGCGCCAGCAGCTTGGGACAGGGGGCGATCGAGCAGTACTTC. Translating gives CASSLGQGAIEQYF.

This clone was seen a few times. V and J are TRBV30 and TRBJ1-2; no firm D call. Per germline, CDR1 GTSNPN and CDR2 SVGIG (reference sequence). The CDR3 has 11 amino acids. V lost 3 bases and J 3 bases, leaving 5 bases between the germline ends. The CDR3 protein is CAWSNDYGYTF. The CDR3 DNA follows: TGTGCCTGGAGCAATGACTATGGCTACACCTTC.

The CDR3: CASSLTGDRNQPQHF. The CDR3 DNA follows: TGTGCCAGCAGCTTAACAGGGGATCGCAATCAGCCCCAGCATTTT. The chain couples TRBV5-8 to TRBJ1-5; 7 bases line up with TRBD1. The J segment lost 2 bases and the V segment lost 2 bases, leaving 4 bases of the junction unmatched. Germline V lookup: CDR1 SGHTS, CDR2 YDEGEE. The CDR3 extends over 15 amino acids. The whole variable domain, filled in from reference TRBV5-8 and TRBJ1-5, reads EAGVTQSPTHLIKTRGQQATLRCSPISGHTSVYWYQQALGLGLQFLLWYDEGEERNRGNFPPRFSGRQFPNYSSELNVNALELEDSALYLCASSLTGDRNQPQHFGDGTRLSIL.

The CDR3 region has the DNA TGTGCCTGGATGGCGGCAGAAGGCTACACCTTC. Translated: CAWMAAEGYTF. The chain uses TRBV30 and TRBJ1-2; D remains unclear. This CDR3 region has 11 residues. V was shortened by 4 bases and J by 8 bases, with 11 bases between the two germline ends. Germline V gene sequence: CDR1 GTSNPN, CDR2 SVGIG (reference sequence).

V gene TRBV5-4 combines with J gene TRBJ2-1; 9 bases agree with TRBD1. CDR1 and CDR2 from the germline V gene are SGHNT and YYREEE (reference sequence). CDR3 length: 15 residues. Trimming cost V 1 base and J 7 bases; bases outside gene matches: 6. In DNA form, the CDR3 reads TGTGCCAGCAGCTTGTCAACAGGGGGCTGGAATGAGCAGTTCTTC. Translation: CASSLSTGGWNEQFF.

The chain couples TRBV23-1 to TRBJ1-6; TRBD1 agrees at 7 bases. TRBV23-1 is known as an ORF, though its function is uncertain. J gave up 4 bases and V 3 bases, and 9 bases lay outside the gene matches. This CDR3 has 17 amino acids. The DNA of the CDR3 is TGCGCCAGCAGTCACCAAGTCTACAGGGGTTATAATTCACCCCTCCACTTT. Residues: CASSHQVYRGYNSPLHF.

The chain links TRBV25-1 to TRBJ2-3; 8 nucleotides match TRBD2. Germline assignment: CDR1 MGHDK and CDR2 SYGVNS. V lost 7 bases to trimming and J lost 2 bases; unmatched junction nucleotides: 8. CDR3 length equals 15 residues. The CDR3 loop reads CASTGAGVNTDTQYF. Written as DNA, the CDR3 is TGTGCCAGCACCGGAGCGGGGGTTAACACAGATACGCAGTATTTT.

The chain combines TRBV3-1 (or the pseudogene TRBV3-2) with TRBJ1-1; D gene unclear. The CDR3 loop spans 16 amino acids. Germline lookup yields CDR1 LGHDT and CDR2 YNNKEL (reference sequence). Between the trimmed V and J ends, which lost 4 bases and 0 bases, there was a span of 15 bases. CDR3: CASSPQMAVLNTEAFF. DNA for the CDR3: TGTGCCAGCAGCCCACAAATGGCGGTCCTGAACACTGAAGCTTTCTTT.

This clone came up once. The chain combines TRBV12-3 or TRBV12-4 with TRBJ2-3; D not certain. Trimming took off 8 bases at V and 3 bases at J, with 9 bases between the two ends. The CDR3 is 12 amino acids. The CDR3 nucleotides are TGTGCCAGCCGTTCGGGTACAGATACGCAGTATTTT. This encodes CASRSGTDTQYF.